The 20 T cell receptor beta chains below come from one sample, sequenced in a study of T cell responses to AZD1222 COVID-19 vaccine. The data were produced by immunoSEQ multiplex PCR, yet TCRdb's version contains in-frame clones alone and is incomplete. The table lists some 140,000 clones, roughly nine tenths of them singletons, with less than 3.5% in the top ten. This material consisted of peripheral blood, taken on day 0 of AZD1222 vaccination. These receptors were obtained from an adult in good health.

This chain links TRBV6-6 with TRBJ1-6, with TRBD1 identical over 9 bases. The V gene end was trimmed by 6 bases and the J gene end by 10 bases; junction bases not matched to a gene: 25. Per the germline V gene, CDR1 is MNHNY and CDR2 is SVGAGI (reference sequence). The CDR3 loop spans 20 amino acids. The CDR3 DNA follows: TGTGCCAGCAGCCCAACCGGGACAGGGAAAAAGGGAATACTGGACTCACCCCTCCACTTT. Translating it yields CASSPTGTGKKGILDSPLHF.

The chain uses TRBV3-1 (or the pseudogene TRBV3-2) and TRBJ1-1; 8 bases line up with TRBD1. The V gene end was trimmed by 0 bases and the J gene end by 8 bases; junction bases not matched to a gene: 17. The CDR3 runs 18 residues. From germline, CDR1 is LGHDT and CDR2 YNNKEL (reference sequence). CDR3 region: CASSQETVQGAGRREAFF. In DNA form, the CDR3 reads TGTGCCAGCAGCCAAGAGACGGTGCAGGGGGCCGGAAGGAGGGAAGCTTTCTTT.

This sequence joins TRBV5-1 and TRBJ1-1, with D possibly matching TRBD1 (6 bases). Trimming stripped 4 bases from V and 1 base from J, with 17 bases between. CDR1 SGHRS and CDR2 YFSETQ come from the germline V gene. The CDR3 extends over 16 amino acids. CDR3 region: CASSTVSTGSNTEAFF. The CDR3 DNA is TGCGCCAGCAGCACAGTCTCAACAGGGTCGAACACTGAAGCTTTCTTT.

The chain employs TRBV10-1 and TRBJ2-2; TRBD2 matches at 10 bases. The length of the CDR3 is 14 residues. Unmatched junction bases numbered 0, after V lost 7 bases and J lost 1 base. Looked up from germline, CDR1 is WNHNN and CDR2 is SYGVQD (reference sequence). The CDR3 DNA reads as TGCGCCAGCACTAGCGGGGGGAACACCGGGGAGCTGTTTTTT. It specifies CASTSGGNTGELFF.

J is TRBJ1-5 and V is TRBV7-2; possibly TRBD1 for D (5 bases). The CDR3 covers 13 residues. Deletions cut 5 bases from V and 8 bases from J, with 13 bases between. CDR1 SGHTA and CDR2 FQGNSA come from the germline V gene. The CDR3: CASSRDRGEPQHF. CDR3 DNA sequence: TGTGCCAGCAGCCGGGACCGAGGGGAGCCCCAGCATTTT.

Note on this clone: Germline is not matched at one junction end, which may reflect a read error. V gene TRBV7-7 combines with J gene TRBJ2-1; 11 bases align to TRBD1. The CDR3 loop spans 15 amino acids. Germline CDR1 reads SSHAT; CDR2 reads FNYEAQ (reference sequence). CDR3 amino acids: CASSLGQGAYNEQFF. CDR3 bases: TGTGCTAGCAGCTTGGGACAGGGGGCCTACAATGAGCAGTTCTTC. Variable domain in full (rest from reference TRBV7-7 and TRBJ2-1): GAGVSQSPRYKVTKRGQDVTLRCDPISSHATLYWYQQALGQGPEFLTYFNYEAQPDKSGLPSDRFSAERPEGSISTLTIQRTEQRDSAMYRCASSLGQGAYNEQFFGPGTRLTVL.

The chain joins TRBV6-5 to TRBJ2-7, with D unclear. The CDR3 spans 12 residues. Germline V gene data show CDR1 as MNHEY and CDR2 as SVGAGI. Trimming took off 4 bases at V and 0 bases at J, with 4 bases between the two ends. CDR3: CASSSLSYEQYF. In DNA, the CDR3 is TGTGCCAGCAGTTCCCTCTCCTACGAGCAGTACTTC.

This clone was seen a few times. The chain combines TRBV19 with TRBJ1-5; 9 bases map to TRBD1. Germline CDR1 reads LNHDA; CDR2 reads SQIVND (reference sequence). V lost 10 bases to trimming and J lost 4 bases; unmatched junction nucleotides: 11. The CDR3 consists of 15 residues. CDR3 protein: CATKGGTGKNQPQHF. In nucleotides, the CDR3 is TGTGCCACCAAGGGCGGGACAGGGAAAAATCAGCCCCAGCATTTT.

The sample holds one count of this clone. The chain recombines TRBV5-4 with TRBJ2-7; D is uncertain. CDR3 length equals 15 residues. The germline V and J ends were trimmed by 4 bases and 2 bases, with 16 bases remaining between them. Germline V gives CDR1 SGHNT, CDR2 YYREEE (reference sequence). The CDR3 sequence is CASSESRVETYEQYF. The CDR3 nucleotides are TGTGCCAGCAGCGAGAGTAGGGTAGAAACCTACGAGCAGTACTTC.

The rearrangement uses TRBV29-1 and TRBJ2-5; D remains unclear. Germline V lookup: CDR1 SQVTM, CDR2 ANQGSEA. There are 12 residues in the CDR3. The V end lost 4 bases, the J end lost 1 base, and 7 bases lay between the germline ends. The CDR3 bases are TGCAGCGTTGGCGGCAGCCAAGAGACCCAGTACTTC. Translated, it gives CSVGGSQETQYF.

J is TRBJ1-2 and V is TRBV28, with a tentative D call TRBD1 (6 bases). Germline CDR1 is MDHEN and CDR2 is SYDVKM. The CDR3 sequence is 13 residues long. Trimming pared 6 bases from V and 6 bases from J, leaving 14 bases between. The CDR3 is CASRPGGRDGYTF. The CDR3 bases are TGTGCCAGCAGGCCGGGGGGGCGTGATGGCTACACCTTC.

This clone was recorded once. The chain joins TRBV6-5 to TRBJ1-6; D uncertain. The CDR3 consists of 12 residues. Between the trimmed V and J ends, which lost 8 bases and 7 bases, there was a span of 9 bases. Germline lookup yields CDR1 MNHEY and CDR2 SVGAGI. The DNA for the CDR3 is TGTGCCAGCGCGCAGGCCAATTCACCCCTCCACTTT. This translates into CASAQANSPLHF.

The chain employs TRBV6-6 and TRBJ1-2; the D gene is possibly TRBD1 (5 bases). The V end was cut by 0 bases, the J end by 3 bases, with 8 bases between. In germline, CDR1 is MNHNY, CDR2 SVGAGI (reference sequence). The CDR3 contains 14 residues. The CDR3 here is CASSYSLGDYGYTF. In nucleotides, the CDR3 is TGTGCCAGCAGTTACTCTCTGGGGGACTATGGCTACACCTTC.

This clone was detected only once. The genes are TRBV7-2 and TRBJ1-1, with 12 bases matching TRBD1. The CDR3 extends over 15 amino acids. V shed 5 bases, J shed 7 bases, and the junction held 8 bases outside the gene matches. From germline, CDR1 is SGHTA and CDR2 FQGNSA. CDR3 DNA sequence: TGTGCCAGCAGCGACCGGGACAGGGGGCAAGTTGAAGCTTTCTTT. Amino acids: CASSDRDRGQVEAFF. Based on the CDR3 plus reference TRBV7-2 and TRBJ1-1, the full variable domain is GAGVSQSPSNKVTEKGKDVELRCDPISGHTALYWYRQSLGQGLEFLIYFQGNSAPDKSGLPSDRFSAERTGGSVSTLTIQRTQQEDSAVYLCASSDRDRGQVEAFFGQGTRLTVV.

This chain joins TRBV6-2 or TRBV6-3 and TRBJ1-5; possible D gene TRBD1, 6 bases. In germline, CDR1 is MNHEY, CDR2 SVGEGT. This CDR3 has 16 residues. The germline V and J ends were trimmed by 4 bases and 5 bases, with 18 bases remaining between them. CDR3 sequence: CASSSPLPGDDQPQHF. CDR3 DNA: TGTGCCAGCAGTTCTCCACTCCCAGGGGACGATCAGCCCCAGCATTTT.

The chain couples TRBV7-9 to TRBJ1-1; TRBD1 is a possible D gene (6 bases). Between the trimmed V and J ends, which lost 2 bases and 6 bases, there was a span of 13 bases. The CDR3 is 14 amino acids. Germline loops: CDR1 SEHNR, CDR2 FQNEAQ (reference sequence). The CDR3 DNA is TGTGCCAGCAGCTTACCAGGGGAGGCCCCTGAAGCTTTCTTT. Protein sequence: CASSLPGEAPEAFF.

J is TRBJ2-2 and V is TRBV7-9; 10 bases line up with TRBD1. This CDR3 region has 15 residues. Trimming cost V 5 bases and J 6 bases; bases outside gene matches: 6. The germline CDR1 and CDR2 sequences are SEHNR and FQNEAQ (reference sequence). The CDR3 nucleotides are TGTGCCAGCAGCCCGGTGACAGGGGGCCCCGGGGAGCTGTTTTTT. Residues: CASSPVTGGPGELFF. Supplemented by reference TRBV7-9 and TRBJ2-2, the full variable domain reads DTGVSQNPRHKITKRGQNVTFRCDPISEHNRLYWYRQTLGQGPEFLTYFQNEAQLEKSRLLSDRFSAERPKGSFSTLEIQRTEQGDSAMYLCASSPVTGGPGELFFGEGSRLTVL.

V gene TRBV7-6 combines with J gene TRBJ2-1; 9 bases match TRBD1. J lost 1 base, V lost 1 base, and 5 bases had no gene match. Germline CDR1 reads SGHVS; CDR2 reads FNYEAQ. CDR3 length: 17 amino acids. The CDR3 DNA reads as TGTGCCAGCAGCTTAGGGAGGACAGGGGCTTCCTACAATGAGCAGTTCTTC. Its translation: CASSLGRTGASYNEQFF.

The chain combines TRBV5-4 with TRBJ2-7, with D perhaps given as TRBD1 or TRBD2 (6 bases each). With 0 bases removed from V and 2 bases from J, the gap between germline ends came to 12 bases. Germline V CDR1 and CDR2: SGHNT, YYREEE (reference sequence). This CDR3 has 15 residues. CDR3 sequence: CASSLDGGPTYEQYF. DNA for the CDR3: TGTGCCAGCAGCTTGGACGGGGGCCCGACCTACGAGCAGTACTTC.

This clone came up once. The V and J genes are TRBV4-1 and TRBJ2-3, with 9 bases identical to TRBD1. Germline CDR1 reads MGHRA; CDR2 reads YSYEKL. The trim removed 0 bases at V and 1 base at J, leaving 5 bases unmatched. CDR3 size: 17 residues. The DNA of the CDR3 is TGCGCCAGCAGCCAAGATAAGACAGGGGGGGGCACAGATACGCAGTATTTT. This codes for CASSQDKTGGGTDTQYF.